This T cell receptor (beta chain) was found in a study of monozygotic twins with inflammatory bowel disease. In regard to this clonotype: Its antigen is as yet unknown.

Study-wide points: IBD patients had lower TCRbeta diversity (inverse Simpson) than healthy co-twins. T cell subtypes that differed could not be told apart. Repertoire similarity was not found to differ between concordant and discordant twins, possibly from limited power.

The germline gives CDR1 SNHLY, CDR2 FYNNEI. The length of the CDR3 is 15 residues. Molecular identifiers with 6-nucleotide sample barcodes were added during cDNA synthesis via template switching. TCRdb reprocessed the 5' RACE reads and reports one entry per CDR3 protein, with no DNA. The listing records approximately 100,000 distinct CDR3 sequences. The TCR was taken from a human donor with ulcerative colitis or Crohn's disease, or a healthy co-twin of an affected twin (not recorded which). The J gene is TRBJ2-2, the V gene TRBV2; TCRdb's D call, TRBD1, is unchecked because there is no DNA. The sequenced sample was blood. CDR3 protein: CASSAGTGALGELFF.